This TCR beta chain came from a study of CD8+CD57+ T cells in acquired aplastic anemia. For the study at large: Recorded DNA amounts for sorted CD4+ and CD8+ cells had an average of approximately 3 ug.

Using genomic DNA as the template, TCR beta VDJ and CDR3 profiling was carried out. In TCRdb, the reads were re-called with MiXCR into one record per CDR3 protein. The sample contains 450,000 to 550,000 distinct CDR3 sequences, around 30% of which appear only once. Previously, flow cytometry had revealed CD8+CD57+ cell expansion in the patients chosen for sequencing. Diagnosis of severe acquired aplastic anemia applied to all patients. The study sampled blood from patients who had received no therapy. Germline V gene data show CDR1 as MGHRA and CDR2 as YSYEKL. V lost 5 bases, J lost 10 bases, and 15 bases lay in between. This CDR3 region has 14 residues. In its sample, this clonotype was seen many times.

This TCR was sampled from a human donor with aplastic anemia. The sequencing sample was made of sorted CD4+, CD8+, or CD8+CD57+ T cells (not recorded which) from PBMCs. This sequence joins TRBV4-1 and TRBJ1-6; tentatively, D is TRBD1 (5 bases). For the CDR3, the DNA is TGCGCCAGCAGCGTAGACAGTTCTCGGTCACCCCTCCACTTT. This encodes CASSVDSSRSPLHF.